These 31 T cell receptor beta chains were sequenced from one sample in a study of cytomegalovirus exposure and HLA in healthy donors. Vbeta (60) and Jbeta (13) primers were used in the PCR. The data were produced by immunoSEQ multiplex PCR, yet TCRdb's version contains in-frame clones alone and is incomplete. Among about 120,000 clones listed, roughly 71% were seen once. Input material: PBMCs. These receptor sequences come from a woman aged 35 to 49 in good health and CMV-seropositive.

This chain joins TRBV19 and TRBJ1-1, with 8 bases matching TRBD1. With V trimmed by 6 bases and J by 1 base, 10 bases remained unmatched. The CDR3 is 16 residues long. Germline CDR1 reads LNHDA; CDR2 reads SQIVND (reference sequence). CDR3 nucleotides: TGTGCCAGTAGACATCGTAGGACAGGGCAGAACACTGAAGCTTTCTTT. The encoded protein is CASRHRRTGQNTEAFF. The full variable domain, rest sourced from reference TRBV19 and TRBJ1-1, is DGGITQSPKYLFRKEGQNVTLSCEQNLNHDAMYWYRQDPGQGLRLIYYSQIVNDFQKGDIAEGYSVSREKKESFPLTVTSAQKNPTAFYLCASRHRRTGQNTEAFFGQGTRLTVV.

J is TRBJ1-2 and V is TRBV7-2, with D possibly matching TRBD1 (6 bases). From germline, CDR1 is SGHTA and CDR2 FQGNSA. The germline V and J ends were trimmed by 5 bases and 3 bases, with 10 bases remaining between them. The CDR3 loop spans 13 amino acids. CDR3 DNA: TGTGCCAGCAGCCCCCGGACAGACTATGGCTACACCTTC. It encodes CASSPRTDYGYTF.

The J gene is TRBJ1-1, the V gene TRBV5-1, with TRBD1 matching 10 bases. CDR1 is SGHRS and CDR2 is YFSETQ in the germline V gene. Trimming took 2 bases from V and 6 from J; bases not matched to a gene: 4. There are 14 residues in the CDR3. This CDR3 reads CASSFVGQGSEAFF. The CDR3 coding sequence is TGCGCCAGCAGCTTTGTGGGACAGGGGTCTGAAGCTTTCTTT.

The rearrangement uses TRBV27 and TRBJ2-3, with D maybe TRBD2 (5 bases). In germline, CDR1 is MNHEY, CDR2 SMNVEV (reference sequence). Trimming took 10 bases from V and 5 from J, leaving 22 bases between them. The CDR3 contains 15 residues. This chain's CDR3 is CATADGVFGGDTQYF. The CDR3 region has the DNA TGTGCCACAGCGGACGGGGTATTTGGTGGAGATACGCAGTATTTT.

The V call is TRBV7-2, the J call TRBJ1-4; 8 bases are shared with TRBD1. Per germline, CDR1 SGHTA and CDR2 FQGNSA. The CDR3 extends over 14 amino acids. Trimming at V came to 5 bases and at J to 7 bases, leaving 6 bases not matched to a gene. The CDR3 sequence is CASSVTGESEKLFF. CDR3 nucleotide sequence: TGTGCCAGCAGCGTGACAGGGGAGAGTGAAAAACTGTTTTTT.

This clone has more than one count but fewer than ten. The rearrangement joins TRBV30 to TRBJ2-5; 9 nucleotides agree with TRBD1. The CDR3 has 17 residues. V gave up 0 bases and J gave up 2 bases; unmatched junction bases: 10. The V gene's germline CDR1 is GTSNPN and CDR2 SVGIG (reference sequence). Here the CDR3 DNA reads TGTGCCTGGAGTGTCCTACTTAGGACAGGGGTACAAGAGACCCAGTACTTC. As protein: CAWSVLLRTGVQETQYF.

The chain combines TRBV30 with TRBJ1-2, with TRBD1 matching over 8 bases. The CDR3 length is 16 residues. Germline-derived CDR1 and CDR2 are GTSNPN and SVGIG (reference sequence). V lost 0 bases and J lost 4; bases outside the gene matches: 10. The CDR3 DNA sequence: TGTGCCTGGAGTGTACCCGGGACAGGCCCTAGCTATGGCTACACCTTC. Translating it yields CAWSVPGTGPSYGYTF.

This clone was observed a single time. Different DNA sequences within this sample yield the same CDR3. This chain joins TRBV7-8 and TRBJ1-5; 9 nucleotides line up with TRBD1. Germline V gene sequence: CDR1 SGHVS, CDR2 FQNEAQ. The CDR3 consists of 18 residues. Losses at the gene ends were 4 bases for V and 2 bases for J; bases not matched to a gene: 12. The CDR3 DNA is TGTGCCAGCAGCTCACCGGGACAGGGTGTCCGGGGCAATCAGCCCCAGCATTTT. This encodes CASSSPGQGVRGNQPQHF.

V gene TRBV7-3 combines with J gene TRBJ2-1; 11 bases map to TRBD1. The germline gives CDR1 SGHTA, CDR2 FQGTGA. The CDR3 loop spans 16 amino acids. With V trimmed by 3 bases and J by 10 bases, 11 bases remained unmatched. CDR3 bases: TGTGCCAGCAGCTTCCTGGGAGGACAGGGGGCGAAGGAGCAGTTCTTC. It specifies CASSFLGGQGAKEQFF.

The rearrangement uses TRBV5-1 and TRBJ2-6, with 8 bases lining up with TRBD1. CDR1 SGHRS and CDR2 YFSETQ come from the germline V gene. The CDR3 runs to 17 residues. V lost 4 bases and J lost 1; bases outside the gene matches: 7. CDR3 in amino acids: CASSGLTGASGANVLTF. The CDR3, as DNA: TGCGCCAGCAGCGGATTGACAGGGGCATCTGGGGCCAACGTCCTGACTTTC.

This chain connects TRBV7-7 to TRBJ2-5, with D perhaps TRBD2 (6 bases). CDR1 is SSHAT, CDR2 FNYEAQ, per germline (reference sequence). The CDR3 extends over 13 amino acids. Deletions cut 3 bases from V and 5 bases from J, with 10 bases between. As DNA, the CDR3 is TGTGCCAGCAGCTTCACCGGGAGCGAGACCCAGTACTTC. This translates into CASSFTGSETQYF.

CDR3 amino acids: CASSPRGAPHYGYTF. CDR3 bases: TGTGCCAGCAGCCCTCGGGGGGCGCCCCACTATGGCTACACCTTC. V gene TRBV27 combines with J gene TRBJ1-2; a possible D gene is TRBD1 (6 bases). This CDR3 spans 15 amino acids. The germline V gene has CDR1 MNHEY and CDR2 SMNVEV (reference sequence). Trimming left V 6 bases short and J 3 bases short, with 17 bases between.

The chain joins TRBV6-5 to TRBJ1-1; 7 positions match TRBD1. CDR1 is MNHEY, CDR2 SVGAGI, per germline. The CDR3 has 15 amino acids. V shed 4 bases, J shed 6 bases, and the junction held 11 bases outside the gene matches. The CDR3, as DNA: TGTGCCAGCAGTTCAGACAGGGCAGTAATTCCTGAAGCTTTCTTT. Residues: CASSSDRAVIPEAFF.

This clone was observed once. The chain carries TRBV29-1 and TRBJ2-1; D may be TRBD1 (7 bases). Germline loops: CDR1 SQVTM, CDR2 ANQGSEA. This CDR3 is 15 amino acids long. V lost 6 bases to trimming and J lost 6 bases, with 21 bases between them. In DNA, the CDR3 is TGCAGCGTCCATCGAAGACAGGGACTCTCCAATGAGCAGTTCTTC. Translated, it gives CSVHRRQGLSNEQFF.

The rearrangement links TRBV27 to TRBJ2-5; 10 bases align to TRBD1. This CDR3 is built from 15 residues. The germline V gene has CDR1 MNHEY and CDR2 SMNVEV (reference sequence). Trimming at V came to 5 bases and at J to 4 bases, leaving 7 bases not matched to a gene. CDR3 region: CASSQPGQGRETQYF. DNA of the CDR3: TGTGCCAGCAGTCAACCGGGACAGGGGAGAGAGACCCAGTACTTC.

The V and J genes are TRBV30 and TRBJ1-2; D call uncertain. V was cut by 4 bases and J by 6 bases, with 12 bases left in between. The CDR3 has 12 residues. Germline V gives CDR1 GTSNPN, CDR2 SVGIG (reference sequence). The CDR3 loop is CAWTVGGNGYTF. The CDR3 DNA reads as TGTGCCTGGACCGTAGGAGGGAATGGCTACACCTTC.

The chain has TRBV10-3 and TRBJ2-1, with D possibly being TRBD1 (6 bases). This CDR3 spans 13 amino acids. The V gene's germline CDR1 is ENHRY and CDR2 SYGVKD. The V gene lost 7 bases and the J gene lost 6 bases, with 13 bases spanning the gap. The CDR3 region is CAINSIRGNEQFF. The CDR3 coding sequence is TGTGCCATCAATTCTATCAGGGGCAATGAGCAGTTCTTC.

V is TRBV7-2 and J is TRBJ2-7, with no clear D. The V and J ends lost 1 base and 4 bases respectively, with 8 bases between them. Germline CDR1 reads SGHTA; CDR2 reads FQGNSA. The length of the CDR3 is 13 residues. The CDR3 region has the DNA TGTGCCAGCAGCTTAGGACACCCATACGAGCAGTACTTC. This sequence encodes CASSLGHPYEQYF.

This chain uses TRBV2 with TRBJ1-1; TRBD1 aligns across 7 bases. Germline assignment: CDR1 SNHLY and CDR2 FYNNEI. V shed 10 bases and J 1 base; nucleotides not matched to a gene: 6. This CDR3 has 13 residues. CDR3 loop: CAIDRAPNTEAFF. The DNA for the CDR3 is TGTGCCATAGACAGGGCCCCGAACACTGAAGCTTTCTTT. Together with reference TRBV2 and TRBJ1-1, the CDR3 gives the full variable domain: EPEVTQTPSHQVTQMGQEVILRCVPISNHLYFYWYRQILGQKVEFLVSFYNNEISEKSEIFDDQFSVERPDGSNFTLKIRSTKLEDSAMYFCAIDRAPNTEAFFGQGTRLTVV.

The chain combines TRBV7-7 with TRBJ2-5; D may be TRBD1 (6 bases). The length of the CDR3 is 13 residues. Germline lookup yields CDR1 SSHAT and CDR2 FNYEAQ (reference sequence). V lost 5 bases to trimming and J lost 1 base, with 8 bases between them. CDR3 DNA sequence: TGTGCCAGCAGCGGACAGATCCAAGAGACCCAGTACTTC. It yields the protein CASSGQIQETQYF.

This clone was found once. V is TRBV11-2 and J is TRBJ1-2; D is unresolved. Trimming took 0 bases from V and 6 from J, leaving 14 bases between them. The CDR3 spans 15 residues. Looked up from germline, CDR1 is SGHAT and CDR2 is FQNNGV. The CDR3 spells CASSLEIPGLDGYTF. The CDR3 DNA reads TGTGCCAGCAGCTTAGAGATACCAGGCCTTGATGGCTACACCTTC.

This rearrangement joins TRBV6-5 to TRBJ1-1; TRBD1 aligns across 7 bases. The V gene end was trimmed by 7 bases and the J gene end by 3 bases; junction bases not matched to a gene: 5. The germline V gene encodes CDR1 MNHEY and CDR2 SVGAGI. This CDR3 contains 13 residues. The CDR3 DNA reads TGTGCCAGCACGAGACAGGGCTACACTGAAGCTTTCTTT. Amino acid sequence: CASTRQGYTEAFF.

The gene calls are TRBV5-6 and TRBJ2-3; possibly TRBD2 for D (5 bases). The V and J ends lost 0 bases and 4 bases respectively, with 9 bases between them. The CDR3 length is 14 residues. CDR1 and CDR2 from the germline V gene are SGHDT and YYEEEE. The CDR3 region is CASSLGLAADTQYF. The CDR3 region has the DNA TGTGCCAGCAGCTTGGGGCTAGCCGCAGATACGCAGTATTTT. Using reference TRBV5-6 and TRBJ2-3 for the parts outside the CDR3, the full variable domain is DAGVTQSPTHLIKTRGQQVTLRCSPKSGHDTVSWYQQALGQGPQFIFQYYEEEERQRGNFPDRFSGHQFPNYSSELNVNALLLGDSALYLCASSLGLAADTQYFGPGTRLTVL.

The chain joins TRBV28 to TRBJ2-3, with TRBD2 matching over 9 bases. The germline V gene encodes CDR1 MDHEN and CDR2 SYDVKM. With 4 bases clipped from V and 2 bases from J, the junction kept 10 bases outside the gene matches. The CDR3 contains 17 residues. This CDR3 is CASSSQLAGTNTDTQYF. The CDR3 DNA is TGTGCCAGCAGTTCCCAACTAGCGGGCACTAACACAGATACGCAGTATTTT.

This chain uses TRBV19 with TRBJ2-1; TRBD1 might be the D (6 bases). V lost 5 bases and J 6 bases, leaving 14 bases between the germline ends. This CDR3 has 14 amino acids. Germline V CDR1 and CDR2: LNHDA, SQIVND (reference sequence). The CDR3 loop is CASSLRTDGNEQFF. CDR3 DNA sequence: TGTGCCAGTAGTCTAAGGACAGACGGCAATGAGCAGTTCTTC.

The chain links TRBV5-6 to TRBJ1-2; 11 nucleotides align to TRBD1. The germline V gene has CDR1 SGHDT and CDR2 YYEEEE. V lost 0 bases to trimming and J lost 3 bases; unmatched junction nucleotides: 1. CDR3 length: 15 residues. CDR3 loop: CASSLAGQGDYGYTF. CDR3 in DNA: TGTGCCAGCAGCTTGGCGGGACAGGGGGACTATGGCTACACCTTC.

V is TRBV5-1 and J is TRBJ1-1; 7 positions match TRBD1. Germline V gene sequence: CDR1 SGHRS, CDR2 YFSETQ. CDR3 length equals 14 residues. With V trimmed by 6 bases and J by 4 bases, 9 bases remained unmatched. For the CDR3, the DNA is TGCGCCAGCAAAACCCTACCAGGGGGCACTGAAGCTTTCTTT. It is translated as CASKTLPGGTEAFF.

This chain joins TRBV25-1 and TRBJ2-7, with TRBD1 matching 9 bases. The V segment lost 6 bases and the J segment 9 bases; nucleotides outside the gene matches: 15. This CDR3 spans 15 amino acids. CDR1 is MGHDK, CDR2 SYGVNS, per germline. The CDR3 reads CASSETGTGNIRQYF. DNA of the CDR3: TGTGCCAGCAGCGAAACCGGGACAGGGAATATTCGGCAGTACTTC.

This clone was observed a single time. The chain links TRBV28 to TRBJ1-5, with 7 bases aligning to TRBD1. The CDR3 extends over 15 amino acids. Germline trimming cut 5 bases from V and 4 bases from J; bases unmatched to any gene: 8. Germline V lookup: CDR1 MDHEN, CDR2 SYDVKM. For the CDR3, the DNA is TGTGCCAGCAGTCCCCGGGGACAGCTTAATCAGCCCCAGCATTTT. As protein: CASSPRGQLNQPQHF.

The rearrangement links TRBV30 to TRBJ2-7; D perhaps matches TRBD1 (6 bases). The V and J ends lost 3 bases and 0 bases respectively, with 12 bases between them. CDR3 length equals 14 residues. CDR1 is GTSNPN, CDR2 SVGIG, per germline (reference sequence). CDR3 nucleotide sequence: TGTGCCTGGAGGACCGGACAGAGCTCCTACGAGCAGTACTTC. It yields the protein CAWRTGQSSYEQYF. The whole variable domain, remainder taken from reference TRBV30 and TRBJ2-7, is SQTIHQWPATLVQPVGSPLSLECTVEGTSNPNLYWYRQAAGRGLQLLFYSVGIGQISSEVPQNLSASRPQDRQFILSSKKLLLSDSGFYLCAWRTGQSSYEQYFGPGTRLTVT.

The chain links TRBV7-9 to TRBJ2-7; possible D gene TRBD2, 5 bases. V lost 5 bases and J 2 bases, leaving 13 bases between the germline ends. The CDR3 consists of 14 residues. Per the germline V gene, CDR1 is SEHNR and CDR2 is FQNEAQ (reference sequence). The CDR3: CASSPAGITYEQYF. Written as DNA, the CDR3 is TGTGCCAGCAGCCCCGCCGGGATCACCTACGAGCAGTACTTC. The full variable domain, rest sourced from reference TRBV7-9 and TRBJ2-7, is DTGVSQNPRHKITKRGQNVTFRCDPISEHNRLYWYRQTLGQGPEFLTYFQNEAQLEKSRLLSDRFSAERPKGSFSTLEIQRTEQGDSAMYLCASSPAGITYEQYFGPGTRLTVT.